The sequence of this T cell receptor (beta chain) was determined in a study of cytomegalovirus exposure and HLA in healthy donors. TCRdb's table, derived via immunoSEQ multiplex PCR, lists solely in-frame clones and lacks some. This repertoire shows 21,000 or so clones, approximately 96% found once; its top ten account for 8% to 10%. V lost 3 bases and J 0 bases, leaving 10 bases between the germline ends. Per the germline V gene, CDR1 is SGHDN and CDR2 is FVKESK. The CDR3 contains 15 residues. The chain links TRBV14 to TRBJ2-3; D not certain. The source is a man younger than 45 in good health and CMV-seropositive. The specimen was PBMCs. CDR3 sequence reads: CASSQMTTSTDTQYF. The DNA of the CDR3 is TGTGCCAGCAGCCAGATGACAACTAGCACAGATACGCAGTATTTT.